The 15 T cell receptor beta chains reported below all come from one sample, sequenced in a study of blood T cells in healthy people across ages. A second PCR of 7 to 11 cycles used a sample-barcoded 5' primer and a J-beta primer mix. TCRdb itself ran the 5' RACE reads through MiXCR, one entry per CDR3 protein. The table has roughly 800,000 distinct CDR3 sequences, approximately 25% seen once. Separately, the same data were catalogued under a study of T cells of mothers and their children.

Sequenced material: blood. These receptors all come from a boy younger than 18 in good health.

This CDR3 reads CASSYSPGAGVSSSTDTQYF. CDR3 nucleotides: TGTGCCAGCAGTTACTCCCCGGGAGCGGGGGTTTCCTCTAGCACAGATACGCAGTATTTT. The J gene is TRBJ2-3, the V gene TRBV6-2 or TRBV6-3, with 8 positions matching TRBD2. Germline V gives CDR1 MNHEY, CDR2 SVGEGT. V trimming: 0 bases; J trimming: 0 bases; junction bases outside the gene matches: 14. This CDR3 is built from 20 residues.

The CDR3 nucleotides are TGTGCCAGCGGAGAAAACAGGGGATCTTTTCGAGAGACCCAGTACTTC. Translating gives CASGENRGSFRETQYF. J is TRBJ2-5 and V is TRBV5-8; 7 bases align to TRBD1. Germline V lookup: CDR1 SGHTS, CDR2 YDEGEE. V lost 7 bases and J lost 4; bases outside the gene matches: 16. The CDR3 runs 16 residues.

This clonotype was recorded a few times. The chain is built from TRBV5-8 and TRBJ2-5; 9 nucleotides line up with TRBD1. CDR1 and CDR2 (germline): SGHTS, YDEGEE. The CDR3 contains 13 residues. J gave up 4 bases and V 3 bases, and 1 base lay outside the gene matches. CDR3 in DNA: TGTGCCAGCAGCTGGGACAGGGTAGAGACCCAGTACTTC. This encodes CASSWDRVETQYF.

A note on this clonotype: A read error may account for a junction end that differs from germline. This chain connects TRBV7-9 to TRBJ2-1; D gene ambiguous. The CDR3 covers 16 residues. Germline V gene data show CDR1 as SEHNR and CDR2 as FQNEAQ (reference sequence). The chain's CDR3 is CASSSKRSRAYTEQFF. Written as DNA, the CDR3 is TGTGCCAGCAGCTCAAAGAGGTCCCGGGCCTACACTGAGCAGTTCTTC.

The rearrangement links TRBV29-1 to TRBJ2-1; 7 bases fit TRBD2. The CDR3 has 15 residues. Germline loops: CDR1 SQVTM, CDR2 ANQGSEA. V dropped 4 bases and J dropped 0; count of bases not matched to a gene: 6. DNA of the CDR3: TGCAGCGTTGGGCTAGCGGTTAGCTCCTACAATGAGCAGTTCTTC. It yields the protein CSVGLAVSSYNEQFF.

The chain carries TRBV12-3 or TRBV12-4 and TRBJ1-6, with 7 bases identical to TRBD1. This CDR3 is 15 amino acids long. V dropped 6 bases and J dropped 5; count of bases not matched to a gene: 7. The CDR3, as DNA: TGTGCCAGCAGCCAGACAGGGCAACATAATTCACCCCTCCACTTT. Translated: CASSQTGQHNSPLHF.

V is TRBV20-1 and J is TRBJ2-1; TRBD2 agrees at 16 bases. The V gene end was trimmed by 5 bases and the J gene end by 9 bases; junction bases not matched to a gene: 10. This CDR3 region has 16 residues. Germline CDR1 DFQATT, CDR2 SNEGSKA (reference sequence). For the CDR3, the DNA is TGCAGTGCTGACCCCGGGACTAGCGGGAGGGGGAGTGAGCAGTTCTTC. Protein: CSADPGTSGRGSEQFF.

This sequence joins TRBV11-2 and TRBJ2-7, with 11 nucleotides matching TRBD2. Germline CDR1 reads SGHAT; CDR2 reads FQNNGV. This CDR3 comprises 18 residues. V dropped 0 bases and J dropped 0; count of bases not matched to a gene: 7. The CDR3 loop reads CASSLELAGGLVSYEQYF. In DNA form, the CDR3 reads TGTGCCAGCAGCTTAGAGCTAGCGGGGGGACTTGTCTCCTACGAGCAGTACTTC.

The table lists this clonotype with many counts. The chain combines TRBV7-2 with TRBJ2-7, with 7 bases that match TRBD1. In germline, CDR1 is SGHTA, CDR2 FQGNSA. There are 14 residues in the CDR3. V dropped 7 bases and J dropped 4; count of bases not matched to a gene: 10. CDR3 nucleotide sequence: TGTGCCAGCACCAAAGGACAGGAGCCATACGAGCAGTACTTC. Amino acids: CASTKGQEPYEQYF.

J is TRBJ2-5 and V is TRBV12-3 or TRBV12-4; the match to TRBD2 covers 12 bases. Germline trimming cut 5 bases from V and 3 bases from J; bases unmatched to any gene: 10. This CDR3 contains 17 residues. CDR3 nucleotide sequence: TGTGCCAGCAGTCGCATTTCTAGCGGGGGGGATAAAGAGACCCAGTACTTC. Translating it yields CASSRISSGGDKETQYF.

This clonotype was seen only once. The junction departs from the called germline gene at one end, perhaps through a read error. V gene TRBV20-1 combines with J gene TRBJ2-1; D not certain. The J call is in doubt because the DNA end fits TRBJ2-5 better. Germline values: CDR1 DFQATT, CDR2 SNEGSKA (reference sequence). The CDR3 extends over 13 amino acids. CDR3 region: CSARGKHTEIQYF. CDR3 in DNA: TGCAGTGCTCGAGGCAAGCATACAGAGATCCAGTACTTC.

The chain couples TRBV10-3 to TRBJ2-5, with 7 bases aligning to TRBD1. The length of the CDR3 is 15 residues. The V gene's germline CDR1 is ENHRY and CDR2 SYGVKD. V lost 1 base to trimming and J lost 6 bases; unmatched junction nucleotides: 8. The CDR3 region is CAISEFSGTAKTQYF. For the CDR3, the DNA is TGTGCCATCAGTGAGTTTTCTGGGACAGCTAAGACCCAGTACTTC.

The V call is TRBV29-1, the J call TRBJ2-2, with D possibly matching TRBD2 (7 bases). Trimming cost V 6 bases and J 3 bases, with 14 bases left between them. CDR1 and CDR2 (germline): SQVTM, ANQGSEA. CDR3 size: 14 residues. The CDR3 loop reads CSVGGGADTGELFF. Written as DNA, the CDR3 is TGCAGCGTGGGGGGGGGCGCTGACACCGGGGAGCTGTTTTTT.

The chain recombines TRBV5-1 with TRBJ2-3; possibly TRBD1 for D (6 bases). Germline CDR1 is SGHRS and CDR2 is YFSETQ. The ends were cut back, 5 bases at V and 3 bases at J, with 13 bases in the middle. The CDR3 loop spans 14 amino acids. The CDR3 loop is CASRGRQGTDTQYF. The CDR3 DNA reads as TGCGCCAGCAGAGGGCGGCAGGGGACAGATACGCAGTATTTT.

The V gene is TRBV20-1, the J gene TRBJ2-1; D not resolved. Trimming stripped 0 bases from V and 7 bases from J, with 7 bases between. This CDR3 has 12 residues. Germline lookup yields CDR1 DFQATT and CDR2 SNEGSKA (reference sequence). Here the CDR3 DNA reads TGCAGTGCTAGAGACAGGTGGAATGAGCAGTTCTTC. It codes for CSARDRWNEQFF.